The next 23 T cell receptor beta chains were all read from a single sample in a study of identical twins. TCRdb re-derived calls from the 5' RACE reads in MiXCR, one entry per CDR3 protein. The data contain some 630,000 distinct CDR3 sequences, about 7% of them singletons. These sequences were also reported in another study, on yellow fever vaccine responses in identical twins.

The material sequenced was PBMCs. The receptors were sampled from a woman younger than 30 in good health.

This clonotype was detected only a few times. This chain uses TRBV12-3 or TRBV12-4 with TRBJ2-2; TRBD2 is a possible D gene (5 bases). The CDR3 is 16 residues long. Trimming cost V 6 bases and J 0 bases, with 14 bases left between them. For the CDR3, the DNA is TGTGCCAGCAGCCCGCGGGCCGCCACGAACACCGGGGAGCTGTTTTTT. It codes for CASSPRAATNTGELFF.

This clonotype was observed a few times. This chain connects TRBV20-1 to TRBJ1-5; unclear D gene. Germline-derived CDR1 and CDR2 are DFQATT and SNEGSKA (reference sequence). The CDR3 totals 12 residues. The V end was cut by 8 bases, the J end by 1 base, with 9 bases between. CDR3 bases: TGCAGTTTATCTGGGAGCAATCAGCCCCAGCATTTT. Protein product: CSLSGSNQPQHF.

Many counts were recorded for this clonotype. V usage is TRBV12-3 or TRBV12-4 and J usage is TRBJ1-4, with D possibly TRBD1 on 5 matching bases. V was trimmed by 3 bases and J by 0 bases, leaving 11 bases between them. The CDR3 is made up of 16 amino acids. The CDR3 DNA reads TGTGCCAGCAGTTTCGGGACGAAGACAACTAATGAAAAACTGTTTTTT. Encoded protein: CASSFGTKTTNEKLFF.

This clonotype occurred many times. The chain recombines TRBV4-1 with TRBJ2-2, with D possibly being TRBD2 (6 bases). V was shortened by 6 bases and J by 4 bases, with 9 bases between the two germline ends. Germline V gene data show CDR1 as MGHRA and CDR2 as YSYEKL. This CDR3 region has 13 residues. CDR3: CASRPGVTGELFF. CDR3 DNA sequence: TGCGCCAGCAGACCGGGGGTCACCGGGGAGCTGTTTTTT.

This clonotype was picked up many times. The chain combines TRBV28 with TRBJ2-3, with TRBD2 matching 9 bases. Trimming took 8 bases from V and 7 from J; bases not matched to a gene: 10. This CDR3 spans 14 amino acids. Germline V gives CDR1 MDHEN, CDR2 SYDVKM. CDR3 DNA sequence: TGTGCCAGCTCGCGGGGAAGCGGGGGGTATACGCAGTATTTT. Amino acids: CASSRGSGGYTQYF.

This clonotype was detected a few times. The chain recombines TRBV10-2 with TRBJ2-5, with a weak D call TRBD1 (6 bases). The CDR3 length is 15 residues. Germline V lookup: CDR1 WSHSY, CDR2 SAAADI. V was clipped by 6 bases and J by 5 bases, with 19 bases between them. The CDR3 coding sequence is TGCGCCAGCAGCGAACAGGGAAACCCGGGGGAGACCCAGTACTTC. Protein: CASSEQGNPGETQYF.

The J gene is TRBJ2-7, the V gene TRBV12-3 or TRBV12-4; TRBD2 agrees at 14 bases. Trimming took 6 bases from V and 0 from J; bases not matched to a gene: 4. The CDR3 length is 16 residues. The chain's CDR3 is CASRGTSGSSSYEQYF. CDR3 coding DNA: TGTGCCAGCAGGGGGACTAGCGGGAGCAGCTCCTACGAGCAGTACTTC.

The chain is built from TRBV11-2 and TRBJ1-1; 8 bases align to TRBD1. The germline V gene has CDR1 SGHAT and CDR2 FQNNGV. The V and J ends lost 3 bases and 3 bases, in that order; junction bases with no gene match: 6. CDR3 size: 15 residues. CDR3 in DNA: TGTGCCAGCAGCTTGGGACAGGTTTCGTACACTGAAGCTTTCTTT. Its protein product is CASSLGQVSYTEAFF. Full variable domain (outside the CDR3, taken from reference TRBV11-2 and TRBJ1-1): EAGVAQSPRYKIIEKRQSVAFWCNPISGHATLYWYQQILGQGPKLLIQFQNNGVVDDSQLPKDRFSAERLKGVDSTLKIQPAKLEDSAVYLCASSLGQVSYTEAFFGQGTRLTVV.

This clonotype appeared many times. This rearrangement joins TRBV24-1 to TRBJ1-2; 9 nucleotides match TRBD1. The CDR3 sequence is 14 residues long. With V trimmed by 6 bases and J by 6 bases, 7 bases remained unmatched. In germline, CDR1 is KGHDR, CDR2 SFDVKD. The CDR3 is CATSSPGTGHGYTF. CDR3 DNA sequence: TGTGCCACCAGTTCTCCAGGGACAGGGCATGGCTACACCTTC.

The J gene is TRBJ2-7, the V gene TRBV20-1, with 7 positions matching TRBD2. Losses at the gene ends were 1 base for V and 1 base for J; bases not matched to a gene: 4. Germline values: CDR1 DFQATT, CDR2 SNEGSKA (reference sequence). The CDR3 contains 14 residues. The CDR3 DNA sequence: TGCAGTGCTAGAGGACCTAGCGGATCCTACGAGCAGTACTTC. Its translation: CSARGPSGSYEQYF.

This clonotype came up a few times. V usage is TRBV11-2 and J usage is TRBJ2-4; 8 bases are a match to TRBD1. CDR1 SGHAT and CDR2 FQNNGV come from the germline V gene. With 5 bases clipped from V and 6 bases from J, the junction kept 3 bases outside the gene matches. CDR3 length equals 13 residues. CDR3 in amino acids: CASSADRGNIQYF. CDR3 nucleotides: TGTGCCAGCAGCGCAGACAGGGGAAACATTCAGTACTTC.

This clonotype has ten or more counts. The genes are TRBV14 and TRBJ2-1; D gene uncertain. The germline V gene has CDR1 SGHDN and CDR2 FVKESK. Trimming left V 1 base short and J 0 bases short, with 16 bases between. The CDR3 has 18 residues. The CDR3 nucleotides read TGTGCCAGCAGCCAAGTGGGCGGAGCACCCAGCTCCTACAATGAGCAGTTCTTC. This translates into CASSQVGGAPSSYNEQFF.

This clonotype was seen a few times. This chain uses TRBV6-5 with TRBJ2-7; no clear D gene. CDR3 length equals 15 residues. Germline V lookup: CDR1 MNHEY, CDR2 SVGAGI. V dropped 0 bases and J dropped 4 bases, with 13 bases sitting between them. The CDR3 is CASSYSSSGAYEQYV. CDR3 in DNA: TGTGCCAGCAGTTACTCGAGTTCAGGTGCTTACGAGCAGTACGTC.

This clonotype was found a few times. The rearrangement links TRBV5-1 to TRBJ2-2; TRBD2 is a possible D gene (5 bases). Trimming cost V 0 bases and J 2 bases, with 11 bases left between them. The germline CDR1 and CDR2 sequences are SGHRS and YFSETQ. The CDR3 runs to 16 residues. The CDR3 is CASSLDGVENTGELFF. The CDR3 nucleotides read TGCGCCAGCAGCTTGGACGGGGTTGAAAACACCGGGGAGCTGTTTTTT.

The chain employs TRBV9 and TRBJ2-3, with 7 positions matching TRBD2. This CDR3 region has 15 residues. V shed 0 bases, J shed 6 bases, and the junction held 7 bases outside the gene matches. The germline V gene encodes CDR1 SGDLS and CDR2 YYNGEE. CDR3 DNA sequence: TGTGCCAGCAGCGTAGGAGGTGCGGGGGTGGATACGCAGTATTTT. This translates into CASSVGGAGVDTQYF.

The chain is built from TRBV7-2 and TRBJ2-1, with 7 bases fitting TRBD1. This CDR3 is built from 16 residues. V lost 5 bases, J lost 4 bases, and 11 bases stayed unmatched. CDR1 and CDR2 (germline): SGHTA, FQGNSA. CDR3 in amino acids: CASSQTGTAVYNEQFF. CDR3 coding DNA: TGTGCCAGCAGCCAAACCGGGACAGCGGTGTACAATGAGCAGTTCTTC.

This clonotype came up many times. The CDR3: CASSLPGRRNEQYF. CDR3 in DNA: TGTGCCAGCAGCTTACCTGGACGGCGCAACGAGCAGTACTTC. This chain links TRBV7-3 with TRBJ2-7, with D unresolved. The CDR3 length is 14 residues. V lost 2 bases and J lost 5, with 13 bases in between. Germline V CDR1 and CDR2: SGHTA, FQGTGA.

This clonotype appeared many times. The chain has TRBV11-1 and TRBJ2-1; TRBD2 aligns across 7 bases. With 10 bases clipped from V and 6 bases from J, the junction kept 24 bases outside the gene matches. The V gene's germline CDR1 is SGHAT and CDR2 FQDESV (reference sequence). The CDR3 extends over 18 amino acids. CDR3: CANDVEWEGPKRSNEQFF. In nucleotides, the CDR3 is TGTGCCAACGACGTGGAGTGGGAGGGCCCGAAAAGGAGCAATGAGCAGTTCTTC.

This clonotype appeared a few times. This chain uses TRBV12-3 or TRBV12-4 with TRBJ2-5; TRBD1 matches 7 bases. Trimming removed 2 bases from V and 10 bases from J; junction bases left unmatched: 7. The CDR3 covers 13 residues. The CDR3 sequence is CASSLPPRDSQYF. The CDR3 DNA follows: TGTGCCAGCAGTTTACCCCCAAGGGACAGCCAGTACTTC.

This clonotype was detected ten times or more. The chain is built from TRBV29-1 and TRBJ1-3; 10 nucleotides match TRBD1. Germline trimming cut 0 bases from V and 8 bases from J; bases unmatched to any gene: 10. Germline CDR1 reads SQVTM; CDR2 reads ANQGSEA. The CDR3 runs 16 residues. CDR3 DNA sequence: TGCAGCGTTGAAGACCCGCGACAGGGGGCTCTGGACACCATATATTTT. It encodes CSVEDPRQGALDTIYF.

This clonotype was recorded many times. This rearrangement joins TRBV12-3 or TRBV12-4 to TRBJ1-3; D possibly corresponds to TRBD1 (6 bases). The CDR3 runs 16 residues. Trimming took 2 bases from V and 4 from J, leaving 15 bases between them. The CDR3: CASSLRPPGEGNTIYF. The CDR3 bases are TGTGCCAGCAGTTTACGCCCGCCAGGGGAGGGAAACACCATATATTTT.

This clonotype was recorded a few times. The chain couples TRBV28 to TRBJ2-7; 13 nucleotides agree with TRBD2. The V gene end was trimmed by 6 bases and the J gene end by 0 bases; junction bases not matched to a gene: 2. Germline CDR1 MDHEN, CDR2 SYDVKM. This CDR3 spans 15 amino acids. Written as DNA, the CDR3 is TGTGCCAGCAGGGGGACTAGCGGGAACTCCTACGAGCAGTACTTC. It encodes CASRGTSGNSYEQYF.

The V call is TRBV20-1, the J call TRBJ2-3; TRBD2 matches 12 bases. After removal of 3 bases from V and 2 bases from J, the junction contained 6 bases not matched to a gene. The CDR3 contains 16 residues. Germline-derived CDR1 and CDR2 are DFQATT and SNEGSKA (reference sequence). In DNA, the CDR3 is TGCAGTGCTAGTACTAGCGGGAGGTGGGCCACAGATACGCAGTATTTT. As protein: CSASTSGRWATDTQYF.